This TCR beta chain was sequenced during a study of T cell responses to AZD1222 COVID-19 vaccine. Findings and limits, study-wide: Targeting of unmutated variant regions was reportedly seen in nearly half of spike-specific TCRs.

The protocol was immunoSEQ multiplex PCR, while the TCRdb copy is restricted to in-frame clones and leaves out a portion. This table has 180,000 or so clones, roughly 94% appearing once. Germline CDR1 SEHNR, CDR2 FQNEAQ (reference sequence). The CDR3 extends over 17 amino acids. Trimming shortened V by 6 bases and J by 3 bases, and 20 bases separated the two germline ends. For this clone: Its antigen is still unknown.

The gene calls are TRBV7-9 and TRBJ2-2; no clear D gene. The sequencing used peripheral blood, collected 28 days after the second AZD1222 dose. The sequence was collected from an adult who received the AZD1222 COVID-19 vaccine. The CDR3 region is CASSPRPRVGYTGELFF. DNA of the CDR3: TGTGCCAGCAGTCCAAGACCTAGGGTCGGTTACACCGGGGAGCTGTTTTTT. Full variable domain (remainder filled in from reference TRBV7-9 and TRBJ2-2): DTGVSQNPRHKITKRGQNVTFRCDPISEHNRLYWYRQTLGQGPEFLTYFQNEAQLEKSRLLSDRFSAERPKGSFSTLEIQRTEQGDSAMYLCASSPRPRVGYTGELFFGEGSRLTVL.